Below, one TCR beta chain is given with its context. In the source study's methods: Reference gene primers were amplified, and this amplification served to estimate nucleated cell counts. The repertoire was sequenced with immunoSEQ multiplex PCR; TCRdb's copy has only in-frame clones and lacks some. V and J calls and clone size follow that table, whereas D and trimming were derived from the DNA. Of approximately 200,000 clones listed, under 90% were seen once; the top ten hold about 4.8%. This specimen belongs to a study of blood T cell repertoires in COVID-19. For the study at large: Donors in the United States, Italy and Spain gave samples during acute or convalescent COVID-19. T cells, B-cell-depleted T cells, or PBMCs provided the cDNA or gDNA that served as material.

The length of the CDR3 is 16 residues. The V gene end was trimmed by 0 bases and the J gene end by 1 base; junction bases not matched to a gene: 2. Germline CDR1 SGHAT, CDR2 FQNNGV. The source of this sequence is a man aged 50-59 years with acute or convalescent COVID-19. The rearrangement joins TRBV11-2 to TRBJ1-3, with 8 bases matching TRBD1. Sample: peripheral blood. CDR3 in amino acids: CASSLDRDRSGNTIYF. The CDR3 DNA is TGTGCCAGCAGCTTAGATAGGGACAGGTCTGGAAACACCATATATTTT. Full variable domain (rest looked up from reference TRBV11-2 and TRBJ1-3): EAGVAQSPRYKIIEKRQSVAFWCNPISGHATLYWYQQILGQGPKLLIQFQNNGVVDDSQLPKDRFSAERLKGVDSTLKIQPAKLEDSAVYLCASSLDRDRSGNTIYFGEGSWLTVV.